Below, 29 T cell receptor beta chains from the same sample are listed, as sequenced in a study of T cell responses to AZD1222 COVID-19 vaccine. TCRdb's table, derived via immunoSEQ multiplex PCR, lists solely in-frame clones and lacks some. The sample consists of 95,000 to 150,000 clones, around 89% of them appearing once. The source was peripheral blood, collected on day 0 of AZD1222 vaccination. The receptors derive from an adult in good health.

J is TRBJ1-1 and V is TRBV24-1; D gene uncertain. This CDR3 region has 13 residues. V lost 9 bases, J lost 3 bases, and 13 bases lay in between. CDR1 and CDR2 from the germline V gene are KGHDR and SFDVKD. The CDR3 loop reads CATRGSAYTEAFF. For the CDR3, the DNA is TGTGCCACCCGAGGGAGTGCGTACACTGAAGCTTTCTTT.

This clone was recorded once. The chain is built from TRBV27 and TRBJ2-7; D not certain. Trimming pared 5 bases from V and 2 bases from J, leaving 13 bases between. The CDR3 sequence is 14 residues long. Germline CDR1 is MNHEY and CDR2 is SMNVEV (reference sequence). CDR3 amino acids: CASSPMVGTYEQYF. The DNA for the CDR3 is TGTGCCAGCAGTCCGATGGTGGGTACCTACGAGCAGTACTTC.

The V gene is TRBV15, the J gene TRBJ2-2, with TRBD2 identical over 8 bases. The CDR3 consists of 18 residues. Germline V gene data show CDR1 as LNHNV and CDR2 as YYDKDF (reference sequence). V lost 5 bases to trimming and J lost 4 bases; unmatched junction nucleotides: 15. In DNA, the CDR3 is TGTGCCACCAGCTCCCGGGGGGGAACAGGGCTGGGCACCGGGGAGCTGTTTTTT. It encodes CATSSRGGTGLGTGELFF. Filled out from reference TRBV15 and TRBJ2-2, the complete variable domain reads DAMVIQNPRYQVTQFGKPVTLSCSQTLNHNVMYWYQQKSSQAPKLLFHYYDKDFNNEADTPDNFQSRRPNTSFCFLDIRSPGLGDTAMYLCATSSRGGTGLGTGELFFGEGSRLTVL.

The J gene is TRBJ2-7, the V gene TRBV3-1 (or the pseudogene TRBV3-2), with D unresolved. Trimming pared 4 bases from V and 3 bases from J, leaving 16 bases between. The CDR3 has 15 amino acids. Per the germline V gene, CDR1 is LGHDT and CDR2 is YNNKEL (reference sequence). CDR3 nucleotides: TGTGCCAGCAGCCCGGGTGTGGGCACCCGCTACGAGCAGTACTTC. Translation gives CASSPGVGTRYEQYF.

This clone was seen a handful of times. V is TRBV25-1 and J is TRBJ1-1; a weak D match, TRBD1 (5 bases). V lost 5 bases, J lost 7 bases, and 14 bases lay in between. The CDR3 runs to 13 residues. CDR1 is MGHDK and CDR2 is SYGVNS in the germline V gene. Here the CDR3 reads CASSTAGQGEAFF. The CDR3 nucleotides are TGTGCCAGCAGTACCGCGGGGCAGGGTGAAGCTTTCTTT.

This chain joins TRBV28 and TRBJ2-7; maybe TRBD1 (7 bases). V gave up 4 bases and J gave up 1 base, with 11 bases separating them. This CDR3 contains 14 residues. Germline CDR1 is MDHEN and CDR2 is SYDVKM. The CDR3: CASSSPGGSYEQYF. The CDR3 DNA is TGTGCCAGCAGTTCCCCAGGGGGGTCCTACGAGCAGTACTTC. The full variable domain, rest sourced from reference TRBV28 and TRBJ2-7, is DVKVTQSSRYLVKRTGEKVFLECVQDMDHENMFWYRQDPGLGLRLIYFSYDVKMKEKGDIPEGYSVSREKKERFSLILESASTNQTSMYLCASSSPGGSYEQYFGPGTRLTVT.

V is TRBV30 and J is TRBJ2-2; TRBD2 matches 8 bases. After removal of 0 bases from V and 4 bases from J, the junction contained 7 bases not matched to a gene. The germline V gene has CDR1 GTSNPN and CDR2 SVGIG (reference sequence). This CDR3 contains 16 residues. As DNA, the CDR3 is TGTGCCTGGAGTGTGGGAGCGGGGGCCGTCACCGGGGAGCTGTTTTTT. This sequence encodes CAWSVGAGAVTGELFF.

The V gene is TRBV6-6, the J gene TRBJ2-7; 8 nucleotides align to TRBD1. The CDR3 loop spans 14 amino acids. The J segment lost 1 base and the V segment lost 6 bases, leaving 5 bases of the junction unmatched. The germline CDR1 and CDR2 sequences are MNHNY and SVGAGI (reference sequence). In DNA form, the CDR3 reads TGTGCCAGCAGCGGACAGGGCAGTTCCTACGAGCAGTACTTC. Translating it yields CASSGQGSSYEQYF.

The chain links TRBV7-2 to TRBJ2-5; D uncertain. The V end lost 7 bases, the J end lost 0 bases, and 9 bases lay between the germline ends. The CDR3 extends over 13 amino acids. Germline-derived CDR1 and CDR2 are SGHTA and FQGNSA. The CDR3 nucleotides are TGTGCCAGCAAAGACCGTAACCAAGAGACCCAGTACTTC. This translates into CASKDRNQETQYF.

The chain has TRBV7-9 and TRBJ1-6; maybe TRBD1 (5 bases). The CDR3 runs to 15 residues. The germline CDR1 and CDR2 sequences are SEHNR and FQNEAQ (reference sequence). The germline V and J ends were trimmed by 5 bases and 14 bases, with 22 bases remaining between them. The CDR3 bases are TGTGCCAGCAGCCCCGGGGCAGGCGCCCCTCGGGCCCTCCACTTT. Its translation is CASSPGAGAPRALHF.

V usage is TRBV5-4 and J usage is TRBJ1-2, with 7 positions matching TRBD1. The CDR3 is 14 residues long. J gave up 9 bases and V 4 bases, and 12 bases lay outside the gene matches. Germline assignment: CDR1 SGHNT and CDR2 YYREEE (reference sequence). The CDR3 loop is CASSPDRPGSSYTF. CDR3 nucleotide sequence: TGTGCCAGCAGCCCGGACAGGCCGGGGAGTAGCTACACCTTC.

As DNA, the CDR3 is TGTGCCAGCGGATCATATAGCAATCAGCCCCAGCATTTT. Its protein is CASGSYSNQPQHF. This sequence joins TRBV12-3 or TRBV12-4 and TRBJ1-5; D not certain. The CDR3 is 13 amino acids. The V end lost 8 bases, the J end lost 0 bases, and 8 bases lay between the germline ends.

The J gene is TRBJ2-1, the V gene TRBV3-1 (or the pseudogene TRBV3-2); the D gene could be TRBD1 or TRBD2 (6 bases each). From germline, CDR1 is LGHDT and CDR2 YNNKEL (reference sequence). The CDR3 runs to 15 residues. Trimming took 4 bases from V and 2 from J, leaving 12 bases between them. CDR3 region: CASSPYRGPYNEQFF. Written as DNA, the CDR3 is TGTGCCAGCAGCCCTTACCGGGGGCCCTACAATGAGCAGTTCTTC.

V and J are TRBV27 and TRBJ2-5, with 7 bases matching TRBD2. The V segment lost 0 bases and the J segment 0 bases; nucleotides outside the gene matches: 4. Looked up from germline, CDR1 is MNHEY and CDR2 is SMNVEV (reference sequence). The CDR3 length is 16 residues. CDR3 sequence (DNA): TGTGCCAGCAGTTTATCGTGGGGGGGAGACCAAGAGACCCAGTACTTC. Encoded protein: CASSLSWGGDQETQYF.

The chain recombines TRBV2 with TRBJ1-5; D is unclear. Germline loops: CDR1 SNHLY, CDR2 FYNNEI. This CDR3 comprises 13 residues. The ends were cut back, 6 bases at V and 2 bases at J, with 8 bases in the middle. CDR3 DNA sequence: TGTGCCAGCAGGTCCTGGGGCAATCAGCCCCAGCATTTT. Protein product: CASRSWGNQPQHF.

V gene TRBV16 combines with J gene TRBJ2-7, with a tentative D call TRBD2 (5 bases). The CDR3 totals 17 residues. CDR1 is KGHSY and CDR2 is FQNENV in the germline V gene. Trimming shortened V by 6 bases and J by 5 bases, and 26 bases separated the two germline ends. CDR3 amino acids: CASSPKAISRERDEQYF. CDR3 nucleotide sequence: TGTGCCAGCAGTCCCAAAGCAATAAGTCGGGAACGGGACGAGCAGTACTTC.

The rearrangement uses TRBV30 and TRBJ1-2, with D unresolved. The germline gives CDR1 GTSNPN, CDR2 SVGIG (reference sequence). Trimming took 0 bases from V and 9 from J, leaving 8 bases between them. The CDR3 consists of 11 residues. In DNA form, the CDR3 reads TGTGCCTGGAGTGTGGGGAACAGCTACACCTTC. It specifies CAWSVGNSYTF.

The rearrangement uses TRBV19 and TRBJ2-1, with 10 nucleotides matching TRBD2. The CDR3 loop spans 16 amino acids. Per the germline V gene, CDR1 is LNHDA and CDR2 is SQIVND (reference sequence). The junction had 9 bases not matched to a gene; V was cut back by 3 bases and J by 7 bases. The CDR3 protein is CASSILSGLARNEQFF. The DNA of the CDR3 is TGTGCCAGTAGTATCTTGTCGGGACTAGCGCGGAATGAGCAGTTCTTC.

The J gene is TRBJ2-3, the V gene TRBV6-4; TRBD1 matches at 8 bases. Trimming at V came to 7 bases and at J to 1 base, leaving 4 bases not matched to a gene. The CDR3 consists of 14 residues. Germline-derived CDR1 and CDR2 are MRHNA and SNTAGT. CDR3: CASKETGGTDTQYF. Here the CDR3 DNA reads TGTGCCAGCAAGGAGACAGGGGGCACAGATACGCAGTATTTT.

The genes are TRBV5-4 and TRBJ1-1; a weak D match, TRBD1 (6 bases). Germline values: CDR1 SGHNT, CDR2 YYREEE (reference sequence). The CDR3 runs 14 residues. The V end lost 7 bases, the J end lost 3 bases, and 16 bases lay between the germline ends. Written as DNA, the CDR3 is TGTGCCAGCTACTGGAGGGGGGTGGACACTGAAGCTTTCTTT. This encodes CASYWRGVDTEAFF. The whole variable domain, filled in from reference TRBV5-4 and TRBJ1-1, reads ETGVTQSPTHLIKTRGQQVTLRCSSQSGHNTVSWYQQALGQGPQFIFQYYREEENGRGNFPPRFSGLQFPNYSSELNVNALELDDSALYLCASYWRGVDTEAFFGQGTRLTVV.

In its sample, this clone was seen a few times. V and J are TRBV6-6 and TRBJ1-3; D is uncertain. Germline loops: CDR1 MNHNY, CDR2 SVGAGI (reference sequence). V was clipped by 0 bases and J by 2 bases, with 11 bases between them. This CDR3 is 16 amino acids long. This CDR3 is CASSYSNSPPGNTIYF. In DNA, the CDR3 is TGTGCCAGCAGTTACTCTAACAGCCCACCTGGAAACACCATATATTTT.

The chain uses TRBV7-2 and TRBJ2-1, with D hard to call. Germline-derived CDR1 and CDR2 are SGHTA and FQGNSA. The CDR3 contains 13 residues. Trimming removed 1 base from V and 12 bases from J, with 13 bases in between. The CDR3 DNA follows: TGTGCCAGCAGCTTAGGAGCGCCTTCGGTGCAGTTCTTC. Its protein is CASSLGAPSVQFF. Filled out from reference TRBV7-2 and TRBJ2-1, the complete variable domain reads GAGVSQSPSNKVTEKGKDVELRCDPISGHTALYWYRQSLGQGLEFLIYFQGNSAPDKSGLPSDRFSAERTGGSVSTLTIQRTQQEDSAVYLCASSLGAPSVQFFGPGTRLTVL.

The chain joins TRBV28 to TRBJ2-7; D may be TRBD1 (8 bases). This CDR3 region has 14 residues. Trimming left V 6 bases short and J 2 bases short, with 14 bases between. Germline V gene data show CDR1 as MDHEN and CDR2 as SYDVKM. The CDR3 DNA sequence: TGTGCCAGCAGGCGGACAGGGAGGGCCTACGAGCAGTACTTC. Its protein product is CASRRTGRAYEQYF.

The V and J genes are TRBV30 and TRBJ1-2; D gene ambiguous. The CDR3 is 16 amino acids. V lost 3 bases and J 0 bases, leaving 17 bases between the germline ends. The germline CDR1 and CDR2 sequences are GTSNPN and SVGIG (reference sequence). Written as DNA, the CDR3 is TGTGCCTGGAGCCCTCTCAAGGCAGCTACTAACTATGGCTACACCTTC. This translates into CAWSPLKAATNYGYTF.

The chain combines TRBV7-2 with TRBJ2-1; D tentatively fits TRBD1 or TRBD2 (6 bases each). This CDR3 region has 14 residues. CDR1 is SGHTA, CDR2 FQGNSA, per germline. V lost 7 bases and J lost 3, with 13 bases in between. CDR3: CASTFRGLYNEQFF. The CDR3, as DNA: TGTGCCAGCACCTTCCGGGGGCTCTACAATGAGCAGTTCTTC.

The chain uses TRBV27 and TRBJ1-2; D possibly corresponds to TRBD1 (5 bases). The germline gives CDR1 MNHEY, CDR2 SMNVEV (reference sequence). The CDR3 runs to 15 residues. Trimming pared 0 bases from V and 6 bases from J, leaving 14 bases between. CDR3 sequence: CASSLSLGVTDGYTF. Here the CDR3 DNA reads TGTGCCAGCAGTTTATCCCTCGGGGTGACAGATGGCTACACCTTC.

The V gene is TRBV3-1 (or the pseudogene TRBV3-2), the J gene TRBJ1-2; the D is unclear. With 4 bases removed from V and 8 bases from J, the gap between germline ends came to 11 bases. Germline-derived CDR1 and CDR2 are LGHDT and YNNKEL (reference sequence). The CDR3 is 12 amino acids. CDR3 sequence (DNA): TGTGCCAGCAGCCGCCCGAAGGGAGGCTACACCTTC. Its protein is CASSRPKGGYTF.

The chain combines TRBV6-1 with TRBJ2-3; 7 nucleotides align to TRBD2. Germline CDR1 MNHNS, CDR2 SASEGT. The length of the CDR3 is 16 residues. The junction had 7 bases not matched to a gene; V was cut back by 3 bases and J by 1 base. The CDR3 is CASSEFRTRGTDTQYF. The CDR3 DNA reads TGTGCCAGCAGTGAGTTTAGGACTAGGGGCACAGATACGCAGTATTTT.

The genes are TRBV10-2 and TRBJ2-1; 7 bases are shared with TRBD1. With V trimmed by 6 bases and J by 10 bases, 6 bases remained unmatched. The CDR3 consists of 12 residues. CDR1 WSHSY and CDR2 SAAADI come from the germline V gene. CDR3 amino acids: CASRRQGGEQFF. CDR3 in DNA: TGCGCCAGCAGGAGACAGGGTGGGGAGCAGTTCTTC.